A single sample gave rise to the 5 T cell receptor beta chains below, sequenced in a study of control samples from healthy donors and cancer patients. Assay used: immunoSEQ multiplex PCR; TCRdb lists only in-frame clones, some missing. The data show around 250,000 clones, roughly four fifths seen once. Sequencing was carried out using PBMCs. The source of these receptors is a woman in her fifties or sixties with lung cancer.

The table lists this clone with a few counts. V is TRBV6-2 or TRBV6-3 and J is TRBJ1-6, with no clear D. The CDR3 extends over 15 amino acids. Germline values: CDR1 MNHEY, CDR2 SVGEGT. V was pared by 2 bases and J by 8 bases, with 13 bases between. In DNA, the CDR3 is TGTGCCAGCAGTTACCGCGCCGTATGGCATTCACCCCTCCACTTT. It is translated as CASSYRAVWHSPLHF.

This clone was detected only once. The chain carries TRBV9 and TRBJ2-6, with D unclear. The V end lost 3 bases, the J end lost 4 bases, and 8 bases lay between the germline ends. The germline V gene encodes CDR1 SGDLS and CDR2 YYNGEE. CDR3 length: 14 residues. The CDR3 region is CASSAGYGANVLTF. In DNA, the CDR3 is TGTGCCAGCAGCGCCGGGTACGGGGCCAACGTCCTGACTTTC.

The chain combines TRBV9 with TRBJ2-3; 10 nucleotides align to TRBD1. Germline CDR1 is SGDLS and CDR2 is YYNGEE. The CDR3 spans 15 residues. Trimming took 2 bases from V and 8 from J; bases not matched to a gene: 8. The CDR3 here is CASSVDRGQGGTQYF. For the CDR3, the DNA is TGTGCCAGCAGCGTCGACAGGGGGCAAGGTGGTACGCAGTATTTT.

This clone has a single count. This CDR3 is also generated by other DNA sequences in the sample. The chain has TRBV9 and TRBJ2-1; possibly TRBD1 for D (5 bases). The CDR3 is 14 residues long. CDR1 is SGDLS, CDR2 YYNGEE, per germline. Between the trimmed V and J ends, which lost 0 bases and 5 bases, there was a span of 9 bases. CDR3 protein: CASSVVGQNNEQFF. CDR3 coding DNA: TGTGCCAGCAGCGTAGTAGGACAAAACAATGAGCAGTTCTTC. Filled out from reference TRBV9 and TRBJ2-1, the complete variable domain reads DSGVTQTPKHLITATGQRVTLRCSPRSGDLSVYWYQQSLDQGLQFLIQYYNGEERAKGNILERFSAQQFPDLHSELNLSSLELGDSALYFCASSVVGQNNEQFFGPGTRLTVL.

The rearrangement joins TRBV11-2 to TRBJ1-1; tentative D call: TRBD1 (6 bases). Trimming took 3 bases from V and 4 from J, leaving 12 bases between them. Looked up from germline, CDR1 is SGHAT and CDR2 is FQNNGV. This CDR3 spans 14 amino acids. In DNA form, the CDR3 reads TGTGCCAGCAGCTTTGGGGGCCGGGGCACTGAAGCTTTCTTT. It encodes CASSFGGRGTEAFF.